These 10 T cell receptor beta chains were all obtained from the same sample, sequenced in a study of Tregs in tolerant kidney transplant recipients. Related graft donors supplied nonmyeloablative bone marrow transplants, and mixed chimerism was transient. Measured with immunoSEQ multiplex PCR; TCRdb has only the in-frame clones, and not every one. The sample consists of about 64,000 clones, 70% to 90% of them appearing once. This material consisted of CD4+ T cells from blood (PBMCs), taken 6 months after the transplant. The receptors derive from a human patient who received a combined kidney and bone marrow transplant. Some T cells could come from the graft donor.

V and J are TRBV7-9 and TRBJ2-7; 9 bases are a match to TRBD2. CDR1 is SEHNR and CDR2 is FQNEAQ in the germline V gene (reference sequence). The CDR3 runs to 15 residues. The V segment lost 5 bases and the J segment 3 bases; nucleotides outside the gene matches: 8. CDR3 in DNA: TGTGCCAGCAGCACTCTAGCGGGACCATTCTACGAGCAGTACTTC. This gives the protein CASSTLAGPFYEQYF. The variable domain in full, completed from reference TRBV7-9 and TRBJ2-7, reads DTGVSQNPRHKITKRGQNVTFRCDPISEHNRLYWYRQTLGQGPEFLTYFQNEAQLEKSRLLSDRFSAERPKGSFSTLEIQRTEQGDSAMYLCASSTLAGPFYEQYFGPGTRLTVT.

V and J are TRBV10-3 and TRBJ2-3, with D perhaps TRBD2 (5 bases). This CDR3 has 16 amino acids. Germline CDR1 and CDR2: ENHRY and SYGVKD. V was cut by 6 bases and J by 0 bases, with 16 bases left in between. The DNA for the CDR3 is TGTGCCATCAGGAATTATGACTACCCGAGCACAGATACGCAGTATTTT. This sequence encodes CAIRNYDYPSTDTQYF.

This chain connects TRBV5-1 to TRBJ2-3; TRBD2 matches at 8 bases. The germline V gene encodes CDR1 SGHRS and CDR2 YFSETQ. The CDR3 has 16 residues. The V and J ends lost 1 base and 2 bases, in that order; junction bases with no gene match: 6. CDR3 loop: CASSLRLAGHTDTQYF. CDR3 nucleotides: TGCGCCAGCAGCTTGCGGCTAGCGGGCCACACAGATACGCAGTATTTT. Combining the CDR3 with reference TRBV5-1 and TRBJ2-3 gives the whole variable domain KAGVTQTPRYLIKTRGQQVTLSCSPISGHRSVSWYQQTPGQGLQFLFEYFSETQRNKGNFPGRFSGRQFSNSRSEMNVSTLELGDSALYLCASSLRLAGHTDTQYFGPGTRLTVL.

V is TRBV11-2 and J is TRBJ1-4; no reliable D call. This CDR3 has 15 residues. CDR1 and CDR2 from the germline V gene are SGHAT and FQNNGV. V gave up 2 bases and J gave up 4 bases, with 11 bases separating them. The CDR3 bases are TGTGCCAGCAGCTTAAGTGCGGGGTTTAATGAAAAACTGTTTTTT. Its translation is CASSLSAGFNEKLFF.

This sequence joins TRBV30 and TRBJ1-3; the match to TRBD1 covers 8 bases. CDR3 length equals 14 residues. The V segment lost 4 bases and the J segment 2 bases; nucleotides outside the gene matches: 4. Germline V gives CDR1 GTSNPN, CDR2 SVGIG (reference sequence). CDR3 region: CAWKRQGTGNTIYF. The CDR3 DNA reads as TGTGCCTGGAAACGACAGGGGACTGGAAACACCATATATTTT.

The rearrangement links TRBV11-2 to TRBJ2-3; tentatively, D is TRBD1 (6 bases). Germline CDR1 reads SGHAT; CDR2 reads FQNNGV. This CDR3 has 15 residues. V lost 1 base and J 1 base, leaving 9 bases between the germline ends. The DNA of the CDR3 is TGTGCCAGCAGCTTAGTAGGGGGTGGCACAGATACGCAGTATTTT. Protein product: CASSLVGGGTDTQYF.

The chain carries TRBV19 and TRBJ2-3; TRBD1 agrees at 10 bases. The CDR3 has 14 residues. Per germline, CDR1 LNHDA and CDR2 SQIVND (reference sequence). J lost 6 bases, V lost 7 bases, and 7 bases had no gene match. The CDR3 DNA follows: TGTGCCAGTAAAGTGGGACAGGGGATCGATACGCAGTATTTT. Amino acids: CASKVGQGIDTQYF.

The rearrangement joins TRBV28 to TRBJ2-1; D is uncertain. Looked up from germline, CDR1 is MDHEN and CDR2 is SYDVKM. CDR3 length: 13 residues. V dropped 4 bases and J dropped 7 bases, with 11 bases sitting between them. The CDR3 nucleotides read TGTGCCAGCAGTTCGATACAATTGAATGAGCAGTTCTTC. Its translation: CASSSIQLNEQFF.

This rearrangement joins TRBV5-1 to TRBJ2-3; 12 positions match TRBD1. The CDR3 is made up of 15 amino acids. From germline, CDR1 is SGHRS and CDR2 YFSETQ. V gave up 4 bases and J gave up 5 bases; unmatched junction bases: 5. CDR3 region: CASSTRDRGQDTQYF. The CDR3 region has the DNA TGCGCCAGCAGCACTCGGGACAGGGGGCAAGATACGCAGTATTTT. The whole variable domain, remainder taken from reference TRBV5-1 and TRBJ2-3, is KAGVTQTPRYLIKTRGQQVTLSCSPISGHRSVSWYQQTPGQGLQFLFEYFSETQRNKGNFPGRFSGRQFSNSRSEMNVSTLELGDSALYLCASSTRDRGQDTQYFGPGTRLTVL.

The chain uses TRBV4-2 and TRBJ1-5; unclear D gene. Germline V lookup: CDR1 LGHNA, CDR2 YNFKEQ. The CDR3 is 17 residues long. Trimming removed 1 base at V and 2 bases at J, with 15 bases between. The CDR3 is CASSQVRAERGNQPQHF. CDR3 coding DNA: TGTGCCAGCAGCCAAGTAAGAGCCGAACGGGGCAATCAGCCCCAGCATTTT.